This TCR beta chain was captured in a study of T cells in localized non-small cell lung cancer. For this clone: No antigen is known for it.

Notes on the study in general: Uninvolved adjacent lung had more T cell clonality than any other tissue, topping tumor. Researchers found a median around 57 of the top 100 tumor clones in adjacent lung. It remains possible that heterogeneity exists, since only one tumor region was sequenced. Longer overall survival was associated with a higher density of T cells in the blood.

Using immunoSEQ multiplex PCR, the repertoire was profiled, and TCRdb retains in-frame clones only, with some absent. This sample has some 130,000 clones, with 70% to 90% found just once. The sequence was collected from a female donor at least 60 years old with stage I lung adenocarcinoma. Sequences were derived from peripheral blood, sampled before any cancer treatment.

CDR3 region: CASRLLAPGTQYF. The CDR3 DNA follows: TGTGCCAGCAGATTACTAGCGCCGGGGACCCAGTACTTC. The chain carries TRBV6-1 and TRBJ2-5; 7 bases map to TRBD2. CDR3 size: 13 residues. CDR1 and CDR2 from the germline V gene are MNHNS and SASEGT. Trimming took 6 bases from V and 7 from J; bases not matched to a gene: 8.